The rows below give T cell receptor beta chains drawn from one sample of a study of OX40 agonist ivuxolimab in advanced cancers. Repertoires were generated with immunoSEQ multiplex PCR, while TCRdb's copy carries only in-frame clones and drops some. The sample has 90,000 or so clones; about 91% are singletons. The specimen was CD4+ or CD8+ T cells sorted from blood, collected in a trial of the OX40 agonist ivuxolimab. Receptors originate from an adult with an advanced solid tumor such as melanoma, head and neck, liver or kidney cancer. CDR3s include the opening cysteine and the closing phenylalanine or tryptophan. Fields, in order: clone size, D gene, V gene, J gene, CDR3 DNA, CDR3 protein. D genes are given only for firm matches. The listing skips clone size in some rows; elsewhere it reads once, few, many or a size class.

NA	NA	TRBV16	TRBJ1-5	TGTGCCAGCAGCCCCTTTGCGAGAGATCAGCCCCAGCATTTT	CASSPFARDQPQHF
NA	NA	TRBV7-2	TRBJ1-5	TGTGCCAGCAGCTTTGGGGGAGGAAGCAATCAGCCCCAGCATTTT	CASSFGGGSNQPQHF
once	TRBD2	TRBV18	TRBJ2-2	TGTGCCAGCTCACCACTAGCGGGAAACACCGGGGAGCTGTTTTTT	CASSPLAGNTGELFF
NA	NA	TRBV10-1	TRBJ2-2	TGCGCCAGCACTGGGAACACCGGGGAGCTGTTTTTT	CASTGNTGELFF
NA	NA	TRBV7-7	TRBJ2-7	TGTGCTAGCAGCGCACAGAACTCCTACGAGCAGTACTTC	CASSAQNSYEQYF
NA	NA	TRBV4-1	TRBJ2-1	TGCGCCAGCAGCCACCCCTGGCGGTGGCCCTACAATGAGCAGTTCTTC	CASSHPWRWPYNEQFF
NA	NA	TRBV6-5	TRBJ1-5	TGTGCCAGCAGTTACGGCAGCGGACAGCCCCAGCATTTT	CASSYGSGQPQHF
NA	NA	TRBV5-6	TRBJ1-1	TGTGCCAGCAGCTTGGGAGGGATCGCTTTCTTT	CASSLGGIAFF
NA	NA	TRBV27	TRBJ2-5	TGTGCCAGCAGTTTATTAGGGACTCAAGAGACCCAGTACTTC	CASSLLGTQETQYF
NA	NA	TRBV5-4	TRBJ2-1	TGTGCCAGCAGCACCCCGGGGACGGCCTACAATGAGCAGTTCTTC	CASSTPGTAYNEQFF
NA	NA	TRBV18	TRBJ1-2	TGTGCCAGCTCACCACCTCAGGGGAACTATGGCTACACCTTC	CASSPPQGNYGYTF
NA	NA	TRBV15	TRBJ2-3	TGTGCCACCAGCATAGGCGGGCCTAGCACAGATACGCAGTATTTT	CATSIGGPSTDTQYF
NA	NA	TRBV18	TRBJ2-3	TGTGCCAGCTCACCCACAGATACGCAGTATTTT	CASSPTDTQYF
NA	NA	TRBV6-1	TRBJ2-7	TGTGCCAGCAATACACCCGGGACCGTCTACGAGCAGTACTTC	CASNTPGTVYEQYF
NA	NA	TRBV13	TRBJ1-1	TGTGCCAGCAGCCGACGGGCGGGGATGGGGAACACTGAAGCTTTCTTT	CASSRRAGMGNTEAFF
NA	NA	TRBV19	TRBJ1-5	TGTGCCAGTAGTAACCAGGCGGGGCAGCCCCAGCATTTT	CASSNQAGQPQHF
NA	TRBD1	TRBV5-1	TRBJ2-7	TGCGCCAGCAGCTTGGAACCGGGACAGGGCTATTACGAGCAGTACTTC	CASSLEPGQGYYEQYF
once	TRBD2	TRBV10-3	TRBJ2-5	TGTGCCATCACCTCCGGGACTAGCCTTTCAGAGACCCAGTACTTC	CAITSGTSLSETQYF
NA	TRBD2	TRBV18	TRBJ2-7	TGTGCCAGCTCACCGTCCGGGACTAGCGGGAGCGAGCAGTACTTC	CASSPSGTSGSEQYF
NA	TRBD1	TRBV6-1	TRBJ2-1	TGTGCCAGCGGGACAGGGGGCAATGAGCAGTTCTTC	CASGTGGNEQFF
NA	NA	TRBV13	TRBJ2-1	TGTGCCAGCAGCTTCCAGGTCCGTGAGCAGTTCTTC	CASSFQVREQFF
NA	NA	TRBV11-2	TRBJ2-1	TGTGCCAGCAGCAAAAGGGGGTCCAGGGGACACAATGAGCAGTTCTTC	CASSKRGSRGHNEQFF
NA	NA	TRBV11-2	TRBJ2-2	TGTGCCAGCAGCTTAGGGTCCAGGGTAATCTGGACCGGGGAGCTGTTTTTT	CASSLGSRVIWTGELFF
NA	TRBD1	TRBV2	TRBJ1-4	TGTGCCAGCAGTTGGACAGGGGAAAAACTGTTTTTT	CASSWTGEKLFF
NA	TRBD2	TRBV28	TRBJ2-7	TGTGCCAGCAGCTCCGCGGGAGGGGCTCAGTACGAGCAGTACTTC	CASSSAGGAQYEQYF
NA	TRBD1	TRBV5-1	TRBJ2-1	TGCGCCAGCAGGACAGGGGATCCCAATGAGCAGTTCTTC	CASRTGDPNEQFF
NA	NA	TRBV29-1	TRBJ2-5	TGCAGCGTTGGAAGGGGGGGCTCCCAAGAGACCCAGTACTTC	CSVGRGGSQETQYF